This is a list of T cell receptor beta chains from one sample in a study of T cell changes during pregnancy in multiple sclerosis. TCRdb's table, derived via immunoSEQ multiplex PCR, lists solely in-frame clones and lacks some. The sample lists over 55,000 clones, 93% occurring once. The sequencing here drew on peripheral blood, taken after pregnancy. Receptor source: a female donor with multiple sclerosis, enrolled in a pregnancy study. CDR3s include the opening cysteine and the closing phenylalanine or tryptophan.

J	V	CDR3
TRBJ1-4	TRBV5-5	CASSTGQSNEKLFF
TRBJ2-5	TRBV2	CASSDRGGTEQETQYF
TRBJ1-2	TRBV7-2	CASSDLGF
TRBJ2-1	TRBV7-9	CASSPGDLIAGANNEQFF
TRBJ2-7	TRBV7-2	CASSPRGTSGSPHEQYF
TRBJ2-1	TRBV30	CAWEGLAGGPFSDEQFF
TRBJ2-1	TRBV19	CASSGTSVERADEQFF
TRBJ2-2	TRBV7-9	CASTHRGTGPGGELFF
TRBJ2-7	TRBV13	CASSPRTSGRAYEQYF
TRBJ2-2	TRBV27	CASSQEGLAGFILFF
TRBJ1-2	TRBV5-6	CASSLGQGHPANYGYTF
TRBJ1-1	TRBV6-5	CASGPASLPGTEAFF
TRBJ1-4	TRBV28	CASSPTGGEEKLFF
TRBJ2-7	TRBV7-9	CASSATSGRASASGEQYF
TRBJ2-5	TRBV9	CASSVEGWRETQYF
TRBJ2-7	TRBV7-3	CASSLQGSGHEQYF
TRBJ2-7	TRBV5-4	CASSWTGQGAGEQYF
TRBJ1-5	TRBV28	CASRLYGYQPQHF
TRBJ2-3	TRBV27	CASSWSSTTPLTDTQYF
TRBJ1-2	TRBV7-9	CASSSYRVARANYGYTF
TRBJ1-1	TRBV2	CASKQGGRNTEAFF
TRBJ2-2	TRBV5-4	CASSLSGSGELFF
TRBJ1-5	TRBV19	CASWDRGNQPQHF
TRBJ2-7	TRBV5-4	CASSPRGREVYEQYF
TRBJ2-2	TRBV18	CASSAGLAGDTGELFF
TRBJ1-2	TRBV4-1	CASSQVMGPASYGYTF
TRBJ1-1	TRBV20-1	CSALTPTEAFF
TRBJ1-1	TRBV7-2	CASSVGTGGNTEAFF
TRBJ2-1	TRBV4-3	CASSQEYRVYNEQFF
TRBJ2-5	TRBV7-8	CASSVYASDPQETQYF
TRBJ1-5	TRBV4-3	CASSQVWGQRNQPQHF
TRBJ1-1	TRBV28	CASRLLVADKNTEAFF
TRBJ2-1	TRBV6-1	CASNKNRGTYNEQFF